In its sample, the clone carrying this T cell receptor beta chain was seen a few times. Its antigen is unidentified. This sample is part of a study of beta chain features in type 1 diabetes. The sequenced template was cDNA made from the entire isolated RNA. Here immunoSEQ multiplex PCR was the method, and the copy in TCRdb shows in-frame clones only, minus some. The sample includes 130,000 or so clones, about a tenth of them seen just once. General study points: Patients showed naive, central memory and Treg TCRB repertoires that appeared more similar than those of healthy donors.

There are 15 residues in the CDR3. Trimming left V 5 bases short and J 3 bases short, with 16 bases between. Germline CDR1 is GTSNPN and CDR2 is SVGIG (reference sequence). Sequencing was done on a sample of central memory CD4+ T cells from blood. The rearrangement joins TRBV30 to TRBJ1-4, with D possibly being TRBD1 (5 bases). This TCR was sampled from a man between 18 and 29 years old in good health. The CDR3 DNA reads as TGTGCCTGGTCTAATAAGGGGTTGGCTAATGAAAAACTGTTTTTT. Its protein product is CAWSNKGLANEKLFF.